This is a list of T cell receptor beta chains from one sample in a study of shared clonotypes between healthy human individuals. Clones were read by immunoSEQ multiplex PCR, and TCRdb kept only the in-frame ones, dropping some. The sample shows about 750,000 clones, around 92% of them seen only once. Sequenced sample: naive CD8+ T cells sorted from blood. The receptors shown here come from a man under 40 in good health. CDR3s include the opening cysteine and the closing phenylalanine or tryptophan. The D gene is left open where the match is weak. Clone size is not always given. Where it is, it says once, few, many or a class for expanded clones.

cdr3_aa,cdr3_nt,v_call,j_call,d_call,clone_size
CASSSRAGPYEQYF,TGCGCCAGCAGCTCCAGGGCAGGCCCGTACGAGCAGTACTTC,TRBV5-1,TRBJ2-7,.,few
CASRKTGGKSDGYTF,TGTGCCAGCAGGAAAACAGGGGGGAAGTCAGATGGCTACACCTTC,TRBV5-4,TRBJ1-2,TRBD1,.
CASSLDRWGYEQYF,TGCGCCAGCAGCTTGGATAGGTGGGGCTACGAGCAGTACTTC,TRBV5-1,TRBJ2-7,.,.
CASSLFGILGYEQYF,TGTGCCAGCAGTTTGTTCGGAATTTTGGGCTACGAGCAGTACTTC,TRBV28,TRBJ2-7,.,.
CAWSVRLAGGKNNEQFF,TGTGCCTGGAGTGTTCGGCTAGCGGGAGGGAAAAACAATGAGCAGTTCTTC,TRBV30,TRBJ2-1,TRBD2,.
CASSSRAGFGATEAFF,TGTGCCAGCAGCTCGCGTGCTGGATTCGGGGCAACTGAAGCTTTCTTT,TRBV9,TRBJ1-1,.,.
CASSYPASSGPGAQYF,TGTGCCAGCAGTTACCCCGCTTCTAGCGGTCCGGGAGCCCAGTACTTC,TRBV6-5,TRBJ2-5,TRBD2,.
CAWSVPYRGDEQYF,TGTGCCTGGAGTGTACCTTACAGGGGCGACGAGCAGTACTTC,TRBV30,TRBJ2-7,TRBD1,.
CASSFLDGGNIQYF,TGTGCCAGCAGTTTTTTGGACGGCGGAAACATTCAGTACTTC,TRBV27,TRBJ2-4,.,few
CAISESSKESRLFF,TGTGCCATCAGTGAGTCGAGTAAAGAGTCTAGGCTGTTTTTT,TRBV10-3,TRBJ1-4,.,.
CASSFVSGYTDTQYF,TGTGCCAGCAGTTTCGTTAGCGGCTACACAGATACGCAGTATTTT,TRBV28,TRBJ2-3,.,.
CASSPFARGTYEQYF,TGTGCCAGCAGTCCATTCGCCAGGGGGACCTACGAGCAGTACTTC,TRBV27,TRBJ2-7,TRBD1,.
CASSPLSGTGNEQFF,TGTGCCAGCAGCCCCCTTAGCGGGACGGGCAATGAGCAGTTCTTC,TRBV9,TRBJ2-1,TRBD2,.
CASSLGSGLIYNEQFF,TGTGCCAGCAGTTTAGGTTCAGGACTGATCTACAATGAGCAGTTCTTC,TRBV27,TRBJ2-1,.,.
CASSLYGAGTTGNTIYF,TGCGCCAGCAGCTTGTATGGCGCGGGGACCACTGGAAACACCATATATTTT,TRBV5-1,TRBJ1-3,.,.
CASSVGGTTYEQYF,TGTGCCAGCAGCGTGGGGGGAACGACCTACGAGCAGTACTTC,TRBV9,TRBJ2-7,.,.
CASSPDRAGVYNEQFF,TGTGCCAGCTCACCAGACAGGGCGGGTGTCTACAATGAGCAGTTCTTC,TRBV18,TRBJ2-1,TRBD1,.
CASVPPGQGAGYNEQFF,TGTGCCAGTGTGCCCCCGGGACAGGGGGCCGGCTACAATGAGCAGTTCTTC,TRBV19,TRBJ2-1,TRBD1,.
CASSVGSGRASYNEQFF,TGTGCCAGCAGCGTAGGTAGCGGGAGGGCCTCCTACAATGAGCAGTTCTTC,TRBV9,TRBJ2-1,TRBD2,.
CASSLGQGMNTEAFF,TGTGCCAGCAGCTTAGGACAGGGTATGAACACTGAAGCTTTCTTT,TRBV7-6,TRBJ1-1,TRBD1,.
CASSDLGVGQPQHF,TGCGCCAGCAGTGATTTGGGGGTTGGCCAGCCCCAGCATTTT,TRBV10-2,TRBJ1-5,.,.
CASSPRTSGRDSSPFSYNEQFF,TGCGCCAGCAGCCCCCGGACTAGCGGGAGAGACTCCTCACCATTTTCCTACAATGAGCAGTTCTTC,TRBV5-1,TRBJ2-1,TRBD2,.
CASSFQSSLNTNTHNEQFF,TGTGCCAGCAGCTTTCAGAGTAGCCTTAATACTAATACTCACAATGAGCAGTTCTTC,TRBV5-6,TRBJ2-1,.,.
CATHRGPATGELFF,TGTGCCACCCACAGGGGGCCCGCCACCGGGGAGCTGTTTTTT,TRBV28,TRBJ2-2,TRBD1,.
CASSFRTSGIGDTQYF,TGTGCCAGCAGCTTTAGGACTAGCGGGATCGGAGATACGCAGTATTTT,TRBV7-6,TRBJ2-3,TRBD2,.
CASSLLGGINTDTQYF,TGTGCCAGCAGTTTACTCGGCGGGATAAACACAGATACGCAGTATTTT,TRBV27,TRBJ2-3,.,.
CASSLARDRGSYEQYF,TGTGCCAGCAGCTTAGCCCGGGACAGAGGATCCTACGAGCAGTACTTC,TRBV7-8,TRBJ2-7,TRBD1,.
CASSDPPQGGSRTYEQYF,TGTGCCAGCAGTGACCCTCCCCAGGGGGGCTCTAGGACCTACGAGCAGTACTTC,TRBV2,TRBJ2-7,.,.
CASSRTVSGRAEAFF,TGTGCCAGCAGCCGGACAGTTAGTGGGAGGGCTGAAGCTTTCTTT,TRBV11-2,TRBJ1-1,.,.
CASSAPGVAGELFF,TGTGCCAGCAGTGCCCCAGGGGTAGCCGGGGAGCTGTTTTTT,TRBV25-1,TRBJ2-2,.,few
CATSRDRGSNQPQHF,TGTGCCACCAGCAGAGATAGGGGGAGCAATCAGCCCCAGCATTTT,TRBV15,TRBJ1-5,.,.
CASSAWGQFISTNEKLFF,TGTGCCAGCAGCGCCTGGGGACAGTTCATATCAACTAATGAAAAACTGTTTTTT,TRBV9,TRBJ1-4,TRBD1,.